This TCR beta chain was found in a study of blood T cell repertoires in COVID-19. Across the study: Collection of acute and convalescent COVID-19 samples took place in the United States, Italy and Spain.

Clones were read by immunoSEQ multiplex PCR, and TCRdb kept only the in-frame ones, dropping some. The repertoire has about 120,000 clones, 60% to 85% of them found once; the top ten carry about 2.3%. Germline lookup yields CDR1 SGHTA and CDR2 FQGNSA. The ends were cut back, 6 bases at V and 4 bases at J, with 12 bases in the middle. The CDR3 totals 13 residues. Specimen: peripheral blood. The receptor was derived from a man in his sixties or seventies with acute or convalescent COVID-19. The rearrangement joins TRBV7-2 to TRBJ1-1; D is unclear. For the CDR3, the DNA is TGTGCCAGCAGACCCCCCAGTGGCACTGAAGCTTTCTTT. It translates to CASRPPSGTEAFF. Based on the CDR3 plus reference TRBV7-2 and TRBJ1-1, the full variable domain is GAGVSQSPSNKVTEKGKDVELRCDPISGHTALYWYRQSLGQGLEFLIYFQGNSAPDKSGLPSDRFSAERTGGSVSTLTIQRTQQEDSAVYLCASRPPSGTEAFFGQGTRLTVV.